This paragraph covers one T cell receptor beta chain sequence. The antigen is unknown. Every subset had its genomic DNA shared out evenly among several immunoSEQ plates. Repertoires were generated with immunoSEQ multiplex PCR, while TCRdb's copy carries only in-frame clones and drops some. The sample consists of some 2,500,000 clones, under 95% of them appearing once. Between the trimmed V and J ends, which lost 2 bases and 4 bases, there was a span of 17 bases. CDR1 is MDHEN and CDR2 is SYDVKM in the germline V gene. The CDR3 loop spans 16 amino acids. Only Caucasian adults living in Nashville, Tennessee served as donors. These data originate in a study of shared clonotypes between healthy human individuals. Study-level background: The people who gave samples were a couple of women and three men aged 18 to 49.

Broader study findings: Lower generation probabilities were found for non-shared clonotypes than for those shared by all four donors.

The material sequenced was naive CD4+ T cells from PBMCs. Subset reported: CD45RA+ positively selected. This chain joins TRBV28 and TRBJ1-2; D might be TRBD1 (5 bases). The TCR was taken from a man younger than 35 in good health. Some clones in this sample may be carry-over from other donors' samples. CDR3 in amino acids: CASSLAFQAGTYGYTF. CDR3 coding DNA: TGTGCCAGCAGTTTAGCCTTCCAGGCAGGGACCTATGGCTACACCTTC.